This entry concerns a single T cell receptor beta chain. The antigen it recognizes is unknown. No base-level quality is on record; no much larger clone is a single base apart. This entry belongs to a study of PD-L1 blockade in urothelial cancer (dated by TCRdb to 2016 to 2017). Regarding the complete study: Every patient began therapy at some point between 2013 and 2015 and was given atezolizumab 1,200 mg intravenously every 3 weeks. Twenty-five of 29 patients were identified as males with urothelial cancer of bladder origin, and a prior smoking history was reported by 18 of 29 patients. An ECOG performance status of 0 or 1 was recorded for the patients, and 0 to 3 prior chemotherapy regimens had been received by the patients. Blood samples were analyzed 3 weeks after the start of treatment (second dose) and 6 weeks after the start of treatment. A median of roughly 140,000 T cells and roughly 80,000 unique TCRs was obtained from blood samples, and a median clonality of roughly 0.08 was observed. An exploratory multi-omic analysis was conducted of the somatic, immune and clinical correlates of response to PD-L1 blockade with atezolizumab in urothelial cancer. Pretreatment tumor samples, along with matched peripheral blood serially collected before and after atezolizumab treatment, were subjected to TCR sequencing. Durable clinical benefit was defined as progression-free survival longer than 6 months, and TCR features were also tested against progression-free and overall survival. In the same patients who had TCR sequencing, pretreatment tumors also underwent whole exome sequencing and RNA sequencing. Fewer than ten patients achieved durable clinical benefit and some 20 did not. Some 30 patients had pretreatment blood TCR-seq, about 24 had at least one posttreatment blood collection, and about 24 had tumor TCR-seq.

The CDR3 spans 15 residues, from the cysteine through the phenylalanine. Just CDR3 DNA is preserved here, 45 bases in frame from base 1. Trimming takes 5 bases off V and 3 bases off J; junction bases not matched to a gene: 9. Reading the germline V gene gives CDR1 SGHTA and CDR2 FQGTGA. Synthetic TCR analog templates were spiked into each PCR to estimate absolute template abundance from read counts. The immunoSEQ assay was used to amplify TCRbeta CDR3 regions from genomic DNA with bias-controlled V and J gene primers. Rearranged TCRbeta segments were sequenced at approximately 20X coverage. On the authors' methods: Sequencing errors were corrected by clustering and CDR3s were annotated against IMGT to assign V, D and J genes. Out-of-frame and stop-codon sequences were excluded, and only productive TCRbeta rearrangements were used in downstream analyses. Clonality was calculated as one minus the Shannon entropy normalized by the log of the number of unique productive sequences. Fisher's exact test with Benjamini-Hochberg correction, at a threshold of adjusted p below 0.01, was used to find clones that differed between time points or between blood and tumor. Drawn from immuneACCESS, this table holds only the in-frame rearrangements with V and J called that TCRdb kept. Clones are partly lost; checked studies trace under half to an unresolved V gene and leave the rest unexplained. The V and J calls and the clone size are those of that table, but D and trimming were determined from the DNA. For this sample the table gives around 100,000 clones, of which around 90% were detected only once. In total, the top ten clones hold under 5% of the sample.

What the time point label conveys for this sample: peripheral blood 6 weeks after treatment start. The cohort comprised around 30 patients with locally advanced or metastatic urothelial carcinoma treated at Memorial Sloan Kettering on a trial protocol. Peripheral blood mononuclear cells were collected pretreatment and during treatment, with between 1 and 8 total time points per patient. The Qiagen DNeasy Blood extraction kit was used to purify genomic DNA from total PBMCs and tumor samples. Collected pretreatment and during treatment, PBMCs were isolated and stored as previously described. The investigation overall reported the following: Improved progression-free and overall survival was associated with having pretreatment peripheral blood TCR clonality below the median. Because the sample size was small (n ≈ 30) and many exploratory analyses were performed, the results are intended to be hypothesis-generating. Greater expansion of tumor-associated TCR clones in peripheral blood 3 weeks after the start of treatment was observed in patients with durable benefit (n of about 21, p = 0.022).

The sequence joins TRBV7-3 to TRBJ1-1, with 7 bases matching TRBD1. Sequencing was performed on PBMCs, taken around atezolizumab (anti-PD-L1) treatment. This TCR was sampled from a man in his 60s with urothelial cancer. The CDR3 reads as follows: CASSHSGTVHTEAFF. The DNA is TGTGCCAGCAGCCATTCCGGGACAGTTCACACTGAAGCTTTCTTT. Full variable domain (CDR3 extended with the reference TRBV7-3 and TRBJ1-1 proteins): GAGVSQTPSNKVTEKGKYVELRCDPISGHTALYWYRQSLGQGPEFLIYFQGTGAADDSGLPNDRFFAVRPEGSVSTLKIQRTERGDSAVYLCASSHSGTVHTEAFFGQGTRLTVV.